The T cell receptor (beta chain) described here comes from a study of blood T cell repertoires in COVID-19. The wider study: Some COVID-19 samples were acute and others convalescent; all came from the United States, Italy and Spain. The analysed material was cDNA or gDNA that came from T cells, B-cell-depleted T cells, or PBMCs.

The CDR3 sequence is 15 residues long. Germline CDR1 LNHDA, CDR2 SQIVND (reference sequence). The germline V and J ends were trimmed by 6 bases and 1 base, with 16 bases remaining between them. TCRdb's copy holds only in-frame clones and misses some; the assay was immunoSEQ multiplex PCR. The sample carries around 280,000 clones, around nine tenths recorded once. Sequencing was carried out using peripheral blood. The receptor comes from a woman aged 25-40 years with COVID-19, enrolled during active disease. This rearrangement joins TRBV19 to TRBJ2-7; possibly TRBD2 for D (6 bases). Here the CDR3 reads CASRPGASASYEQYF. The CDR3 region has the DNA TGTGCCAGTAGGCCTGGGGCTAGCGCGTCCTACGAGCAGTACTTC.